The clone carrying this T cell receptor beta chain was recorded many times. These data come from a study of T cells in Graves' hyperthyroidism and ophthalmopathy. Germline V gene sequence: CDR1 MNHNS, CDR2 SASEGT. Trimming at V came to 4 bases and at J to 3 bases, leaving 4 bases not matched to a gene. The CDR3 spans 14 residues. RNA transcripts provided the source from which TCR beta CDR3 regions were amplified. HTBI primers drove first-round RT-PCR of the TCR CDR3. TCRdb re-called the multiplex PCR reads with MiXCR, one entry per CDR3 protein. The data contain around 700,000 distinct CDR3 sequences, over 15% of them singletons. Uncontrolled infection, other autoimmune disease, pregnancy or lactation disqualified patients from enrolment. At first hyperthyroidism diagnosis, before any ophthalmopathy symptoms, the blood sample was collected.

The genes are TRBV6-1 and TRBJ2-7; TRBD1 aligns across 9 bases. This sequence was found in a woman aged 45-65 years with Graves' hyperthyroidism that later progressed to Graves' ophthalmopathy. The sequencing input was blood. Here the CDR3 DNA reads TGTGCCAGCAGTGTACAGGGGGCCGGCTACGAGCAGTACTTC. Amino acid sequence: CASSVQGAGYEQYF.